A single sample gave rise to the 20 T cell receptor beta chains below, sequenced in a study of blood T cell repertoires in COVID-19. The method was immunoSEQ multiplex PCR; TCRdb's version includes in-frame clones alone and lacks a portion of them. The sample gives approximately 430,000 clones, more than 80% of which show up once; over 1.1% is in the top ten. The sequencing sample was made of peripheral blood. The receptors were gathered from a woman in her thirties with active or convalescent COVID-19.

J is TRBJ1-3 and V is TRBV3-1 (or the pseudogene TRBV3-2), with D perhaps TRBD1 (6 bases). Per germline, CDR1 LGHDT and CDR2 YNNKEL (reference sequence). The CDR3 covers 15 residues. V lost 0 bases, J lost 4 bases, and 10 bases lay in between. Here the CDR3 DNA reads TGTGCCAGCAGCCAAGACAGGGGCCCGGGAAACACCATATATTTT. Its translation is CASSQDRGPGNTIYF.

J is TRBJ2-1 and V is TRBV5-1; 7 bases agree with TRBD2. The CDR3 has 19 residues. Germline V lookup: CDR1 SGHRS, CDR2 YFSETQ. V gave up 4 bases and J gave up 5 bases; unmatched junction bases: 21. For the CDR3, the DNA is TGCGCCAGCAGCATCCGACCGTTGCTAGCGGAAACGATAAACAATGAGCAGTTCTTC. It encodes CASSIRPLLAETINNEQFF.

The CDR3 sequence is CSVGTGPAEAFF. CDR3 DNA: TGCAGCGTAGGTACAGGTCCCGCTGAAGCTTTCTTT. The V call is TRBV29-1, the J call TRBJ1-1, with D possibly TRBD1 on 5 matching bases. Deletions cut 6 bases from V and 6 bases from J, with 14 bases between. Germline V gene data show CDR1 as SQVTM and CDR2 as ANQGSEA. CDR3 length: 12 amino acids.

The rearrangement links TRBV27 to TRBJ2-6, with 9 nucleotides matching TRBD1. Germline trimming cut 2 bases from V and 0 bases from J; bases unmatched to any gene: 20. The CDR3 loop spans 23 amino acids. CDR1 and CDR2 (germline): MNHEY, SMNVEV (reference sequence). CDR3 sequence: CASSLMGQGRSMPPSSGANVLTF. CDR3 DNA: TGTGCCAGCAGTTTAATGGGACAGGGTCGGTCTATGCCGCCGAGCTCTGGGGCCAACGTCCTGACTTTC.

The rearrangement uses TRBV11-2 and TRBJ1-3; D is unresolved. This CDR3 spans 18 amino acids. Germline V gene sequence: CDR1 SGHAT, CDR2 FQNNGV. The ends were cut back, 0 bases at V and 0 bases at J, with 15 bases in the middle. CDR3 in amino acids: CASSLDAADMSSGNTIYF. CDR3 nucleotide sequence: TGTGCCAGCAGCTTAGATGCTGCAGACATGAGCTCTGGAAACACCATATATTTT. The full variable domain, in which reference TRBV11-2 and TRBJ1-3 provide the parts outside the CDR3, is EAGVAQSPRYKIIEKRQSVAFWCNPISGHATLYWYQQILGQGPKLLIQFQNNGVVDDSQLPKDRFSAERLKGVDSTLKIQPAKLEDSAVYLCASSLDAADMSSGNTIYFGEGSWLTVV.

The rearrangement joins TRBV19 to TRBJ1-5, with 11 positions matching TRBD1. The germline V gene has CDR1 LNHDA and CDR2 SQIVND (reference sequence). With V trimmed by 4 bases and J by 5 bases, 7 bases remained unmatched. The CDR3 loop spans 16 amino acids. CDR3 sequence (DNA): TGTGCCAGTAGTAAACCGGGACAGGGGGGCCATCAGCCCCAGCATTTT. It codes for CASSKPGQGGHQPQHF.

The chain uses TRBV7-2 and TRBJ1-3; D not certain. CDR3 length: 14 residues. Germline-derived CDR1 and CDR2 are SGHTA and FQGNSA. Trimming removed 5 bases from V and 0 bases from J, with 8 bases in between. DNA for the CDR3: TGTGCCAGCAGCCTACAGAGCTCTGGAAACACCATATATTTT. Translated, it gives CASSLQSSGNTIYF.

The V and J genes are TRBV2 and TRBJ2-7, with D perhaps TRBD1 (5 bases). The CDR3 is made up of 12 amino acids. Trimming took off 6 bases at V and 3 bases at J, with 9 bases between the two ends. The germline CDR1 and CDR2 sequences are SNHLY and FYNNEI. CDR3 amino acids: CASRAQGYEQYF. In DNA form, the CDR3 reads TGTGCCAGCAGGGCGCAGGGCTACGAGCAGTACTTC.

This sequence joins TRBV10-3 and TRBJ1-3; 8 bases map to TRBD1. Germline lookup yields CDR1 ENHRY and CDR2 SYGVKD. The J segment lost 0 bases and the V segment lost 2 bases, leaving 9 bases of the junction unmatched. The CDR3 has 18 amino acids. The CDR3 loop is CAISENRTGKYSGNTIYF. CDR3 DNA sequence: TGTGCCATCAGTGAGAATAGGACAGGGAAGTACTCTGGAAACACCATATATTTT.

This clone has just a few counts. The chain links TRBV19 to TRBJ1-1, with unresolved D. The CDR3 is 12 amino acids. Trimming removed 6 bases from V and 1 base from J, with 6 bases in between. Germline V CDR1 and CDR2: LNHDA, SQIVND (reference sequence). The CDR3 DNA reads TGTGCCAGTAGAATGAGGAACACTGAAGCTTTCTTT. It yields the protein CASRMRNTEAFF.

This clone was detected a few times. The chain carries TRBV7-8 and TRBJ2-7, with 9 bases matching TRBD1. The CDR3 length is 17 residues. Germline V gene data show CDR1 as SGHVS and CDR2 as FQNEAQ. J was trimmed by 2 bases and V by 3 bases; bases with no gene match: 11. The CDR3 DNA is TGTGCCAGCAGCTTTCCGGGACAGGGTGCAACGGCCTACGAGCAGTACTTC. Protein sequence: CASSFPGQGATAYEQYF. Drawing the rest from reference TRBV7-8 and TRBJ2-7, the complete variable domain is GAGVSQSPRYKVAKRGQDVALRCDPISGHVSLFWYQQALGQGPEFLTYFQNEAQLDKSGLPSDRFFAERPEGSVSTLKIQRTQQEDSAVYLCASSFPGQGATAYEQYFGPGTRLTVT.

The rearrangement links TRBV6-5 to TRBJ1-1; no firm D call. Trimming cost V 7 bases and J 6 bases, with 18 bases left between them. Looked up from germline, CDR1 is MNHEY and CDR2 is SVGAGI. The CDR3 is 14 residues long. CDR3: CASTSGTGSSEAFF. The CDR3 coding sequence is TGTGCCAGCACCTCTGGCACCGGGAGTTCTGAAGCTTTCTTT.

The rearrangement links TRBV7-9 to TRBJ1-2; 9 bases are shared with TRBD1. V was clipped by 6 bases and J by 8 bases; unmatched bases: 13. The CDR3 runs to 15 residues. Germline V lookup: CDR1 SEHNR, CDR2 FQNEAQ (reference sequence). As DNA, the CDR3 is TGTGCCAGCAGGGAGACCGGGACAGGGAATTGGGGCTACACCTTC. Its translation: CASRETGTGNWGYTF.

The chain recombines TRBV4-2 with TRBJ1-6; tentatively, D is TRBD1 (6 bases). V lost 7 bases and J lost 8, with 12 bases in between. In germline, CDR1 is LGHNA, CDR2 YNFKEQ. CDR3 length: 13 amino acids. This chain's CDR3 is CASTRNRDSPLHF. CDR3 coding DNA: TGTGCCAGCACTCGCAACAGGGATTCACCCCTCCACTTT.

This chain joins TRBV27 and TRBJ1-1; no clear D. The CDR3 consists of 14 residues. Between the trimmed V and J ends, which lost 3 bases and 0 bases, there was a span of 8 bases. CDR1 MNHEY and CDR2 SMNVEV come from the germline V gene (reference sequence). The CDR3 reads CASSFGHLNTEAFF. The CDR3 nucleotides are TGTGCCAGCAGTTTTGGCCACCTGAACACTGAAGCTTTCTTT.

V gene TRBV7-2 combines with J gene TRBJ1-1, with 7 bases identical to TRBD1. This CDR3 is built from 19 residues. Germline CDR1 and CDR2: SGHTA and FQGNSA. The trim removed 4 bases at V and 1 base at J, leaving 18 bases unmatched. CDR3 nucleotide sequence: TGTGCCAGCAGCTCCACTACGAGGACAGGTTTGATGTGGAACACTGAAGCTTTCTTT. Protein product: CASSSTTRTGLMWNTEAFF.

The J gene is TRBJ1-3, the V gene TRBV5-1; D unclear. The CDR3 length is 14 residues. Germline V gene lookup returns CDR1 SGHRS and CDR2 YFSETQ. The germline V and J ends were trimmed by 4 bases and 0 bases, with 8 bases remaining between them. CDR3 amino acids: CASSEGFSGNTIYF. DNA for the CDR3: TGCGCCAGCAGCGAGGGATTCTCTGGAAACACCATATATTTT.

This chain connects TRBV30 to TRBJ1-1; possible D gene TRBD1, 6 bases. The CDR3 has 13 residues. Germline lookup yields CDR1 GTSNPN and CDR2 SVGIG (reference sequence). The germline V and J ends were trimmed by 3 bases and 5 bases, with 13 bases remaining between them. In DNA, the CDR3 is TGTGCCTGGAGCCCAGGGGTAGAGACTGAAGCTTTCTTT. Its translation: CAWSPGVETEAFF.

The chain joins TRBV25-1 to TRBJ1-1; D is unresolved. V lost 5 bases, J lost 0 bases, and 4 bases lay in between. This CDR3 contains 12 residues. Germline values: CDR1 MGHDK, CDR2 SYGVNS. The CDR3 protein is CASSNLNTEAFF. In nucleotides, the CDR3 is TGTGCCAGCAGTAACTTGAACACTGAAGCTTTCTTT.

The rearrangement joins TRBV15 to TRBJ2-7; TRBD2 matches 8 bases. This CDR3 contains 17 residues. CDR1 and CDR2 from the germline V gene are LNHNV and YYDKDF (reference sequence). V was pared by 4 bases and J by 1 base, with 12 bases of the junction left unmatched. The CDR3 bases are TGTGCCACCAGCACTGTGGTCGGAAAGCGGGAGTCCTACGAGCAGTACTTC. Protein product: CATSTVVGKRESYEQYF.